These T cell receptor beta chains were read from a single sample in a study of post-analysis software for immune sequencing data. MiXCR, run by TCRdb on the PCR reads, gives a single entry per CDR3 protein. Seen here are a few hundred thousand distinct CDR3 sequences, 35% to 45% observed once, and the top ten hold 4% to 6%. Sequencing was performed on blood. These receptors came from a girl under 18 with multiple sclerosis. Both conserved end residues are part of each CDR3. Each record gives: V gene, clone size, J gene, CDR3 length, D gene, CDR3 DNA, CDR3 protein. A D gene is named only where the DNA matches it firmly. Size tells how often a clone was seen (once, few, many) or the class of an expanded clone, and some rows leave it out.

V gene: TRBV6-5; clone size: many; J gene: TRBJ1-2; CDR3 length: 13; D gene: NA; CDR3 DNA: TGTGCCAGCAGCCGACAGGCGAACTATGGCTACACCTTC; CDR3 protein: CASSRQANYGYTF
V gene: TRBV7-2; clone size: once; J gene: TRBJ1-2; CDR3 length: 14; D gene: TRBD1; CDR3 DNA: TGTGCCAGCAGCTTTTTAAAAAGGGGGCATGGCGACACCTTC; CDR3 protein: CASSFLKRGHGDTF
V gene: TRBV27; clone size: NA; J gene: TRBJ2-7; CDR3 length: 16; D gene: TRBD2; CDR3 DNA: TGTGCCAGCAGTTTGGGACTAGCGGGAGAAACCTACGAGCAGTACTTC; CDR3 protein: CASSLGLAGETYEQYF
V gene: TRBV20-1; clone size: NA; J gene: TRBJ2-7; CDR3 length: 13; D gene: NA; CDR3 DNA: TGCAGTGCCACCCCGGGCGGCTACTACGAGCAGTACTTC; CDR3 protein: CSATPGGYYEQYF
V gene: TRBV7-9; clone size: NA; J gene: TRBJ1-1; CDR3 length: 11; D gene: NA; CDR3 DNA: TGTGCCAGCAGCTTAGCGAACCTGATATTCTTT; CDR3 protein: CASSLANLIFF
V gene: TRBV25-1; clone size: NA; J gene: TRBJ1-6; CDR3 length: 14; D gene: TRBD1; CDR3 DNA: TGTGCCAGCAGACGGACAGGGAGAAATTCACCCCTCCACTTT; CDR3 protein: CASRRTGRNSPLHF
V gene: TRBV3-1; clone size: few; J gene: TRBJ1-3; CDR3 length: 14; D gene: NA; CDR3 DNA: TGTGCCAGCAGCCAAGTGTTCTCTGGAAACACCATATATTTT; CDR3 protein: CASSQVFSGNTIYF
V gene: TRBV27; clone size: NA; J gene: TRBJ1-2; CDR3 length: 15; D gene: NA; CDR3 DNA: TGTGCCAGCAGTTTATCTGTCGGCGGTCTCTATGGCTACACCTTC; CDR3 protein: CASSLSVGGLYGYTF
V gene: TRBV6-5; clone size: NA; J gene: TRBJ1-2; CDR3 length: 15; D gene: TRBD1; CDR3 DNA: TGTGCCAGCAGTTACTTGACAGGGCTCAACTATGGCTACACCTTC; CDR3 protein: CASSYLTGLNYGYTF
V gene: TRBV20-1; clone size: once; J gene: TRBJ2-5; CDR3 length: 14; D gene: NA; CDR3 DNA: TGCAGTGCTAGAGCTTGGGCACGAGGAGAGACCCAGTACTTC; CDR3 protein: CSARAWARGETQYF
V gene: TRBV4-2; clone size: many; J gene: TRBJ2-5; CDR3 length: 14; D gene: NA; CDR3 DNA: TGTGCCAGCAGCCAAGAATGGCTACAAGAGACCCAGTACTTC; CDR3 protein: CASSQEWLQETQYF
V gene: TRBV11-2; clone size: NA; J gene: TRBJ2-1; CDR3 length: 11; D gene: NA; CDR3 DNA: TGTGCCAGCAGCGTTACCTACGGGCAGTTCTTC; CDR3 protein: CASSVTYGQFF
V gene: TRBV7-2; clone size: once; J gene: TRBJ1-4; CDR3 length: 15; D gene: NA; CDR3 DNA: TGTGCCAGCAGCTTAGATCGGACAACCCGAGAGAAACGGTTTTTT; CDR3 protein: CASSLDRTTREKRFF
V gene: TRBV4-2; clone size: few; J gene: TRBJ2-1; CDR3 length: 13; D gene: NA; CDR3 DNA: TGTGCCAGCAGCCAAGACCTGAGCGATGAGCAGTTCTTC; CDR3 protein: CASSQDLSDEQFF
V gene: TRBV10-3; clone size: many; J gene: TRBJ1-6; CDR3 length: 14; D gene: NA; CDR3 DNA: TGTGCCATCAGCCCGGGACAACCAAATTCACCCCTCCACTTT; CDR3 protein: CAISPGQPNSPLHF
V gene: TRBV6-5; clone size: NA; J gene: TRBJ2-2; CDR3 length: 15; D gene: NA; CDR3 DNA: TGTGCCAGCAGTCAGACTAGTGGGGCCACCGGGGAGCTGTTTTTT; CDR3 protein: CASSQTSGATGELFF
V gene: TRBV7-9; clone size: NA; J gene: TRBJ2-3; CDR3 length: 15; D gene: NA; CDR3 DNA: TGTACCAGCAGCTTAGCGTTAGCGGCCACAGATACGCAGTATTTT; CDR3 protein: CTSSLALAATDTQYF
V gene: TRBV20-1; clone size: once; J gene: TRBJ2-7; CDR3 length: 14; D gene: NA; CDR3 DNA: TGCAGTGCTAGAGATGGCGAATCCCCCTACGAGCAGTACTTC; CDR3 protein: CSARDGESPYEQYF
V gene: TRBV5-1; clone size: NA; J gene: TRBJ1-2; CDR3 length: 13; D gene: NA; CDR3 DNA: TGCGCCAGCAGTTACACGCAAACAAGTGGCTACACCTTC; CDR3 protein: CASSYTQTSGYTF
V gene: TRBV5-1; clone size: NA; J gene: TRBJ2-7; CDR3 length: 17; D gene: TRBD2; CDR3 DNA: TGCGCCAGCAGCTCGTCGCCCCAAACTAGCGGGAGTTACGAGCAGTACTTC; CDR3 protein: CASSSSPQTSGSYEQYF
V gene: TRBV9; clone size: many; J gene: TRBJ1-6; CDR3 length: 14; D gene: NA; CDR3 DNA: TGTGCCAGCAGCGTAGGCAGGAATAATTCACCCCTCCACTTT; CDR3 protein: CASSVGRNNSPLHF
V gene: TRBV7-2; clone size: many; J gene: TRBJ2-1; CDR3 length: 16; D gene: NA; CDR3 DNA: TGTGCCAGCAGCTCCACCACGGGGGATACCTACAATGAGCAGTTCTTC; CDR3 protein: CASSSTTGDTYNEQFF
V gene: TRBV7-8; clone size: many; J gene: TRBJ1-6; CDR3 length: 15; D gene: TRBD1; CDR3 DNA: TGTGCCAGCAGCTTGAGGGACAGAGTAAATTCACCCCTCCACTTT; CDR3 protein: CASSLRDRVNSPLHF
V gene: TRBV3-1; clone size: many; J gene: TRBJ2-3; CDR3 length: 17; D gene: TRBD2; CDR3 DNA: TGTGCCAGCAGCCCTCAGGCTAGCGGTTGGTATGGGGATACGCAGTATTTT; CDR3 protein: CASSPQASGWYGDTQYF
V gene: TRBV28; clone size: NA; J gene: TRBJ1-4; CDR3 length: 14; D gene: NA; CDR3 DNA: TGTGCCAGCGGGCCGGAGGGACTCACTGGAAAACTGTTTTTT; CDR3 protein: CASGPEGLTGKLFF
V gene: TRBV27; clone size: many; J gene: TRBJ1-1; CDR3 length: 14; D gene: NA; CDR3 DNA: TGTGCCAGCAGTTTACTGCAGGGGAGCACTGAAGCTTTCTTT; CDR3 protein: CASSLLQGSTEAFF
V gene: TRBV11-2; clone size: once; J gene: TRBJ1-1; CDR3 length: 16; D gene: NA; CDR3 DNA: TGTACCAGCAGCTTAGAGTATCAGTTTTCGAACACTGAAGCTTTCTTT; CDR3 protein: CTSSLEYQFSNTEAFF
V gene: TRBV12-3/TRBV12-4; clone size: many; J gene: TRBJ2-1; CDR3 length: 15; D gene: TRBD2; CDR3 DNA: TGTGCCAGCAGCGCGACTAGCGGGAGGGCCTTGGAGCAGTTCTTC; CDR3 protein: CASSATSGRALEQFF
V gene: TRBV18; clone size: NA; J gene: TRBJ1-3; CDR3 length: 14; D gene: NA; CDR3 DNA: TGTGCCAGCTCACCACCGGGGGGCTCGAACACCATATATTTT; CDR3 protein: CASSPPGGSNTIYF
V gene: TRBV20-1; clone size: NA; J gene: TRBJ2-1; CDR3 length: 14; D gene: TRBD2; CDR3 DNA: TGCAGTGCTGGACTAGCGGGCTCCTACAGTGAGCAGTTCTTC; CDR3 protein: CSAGLAGSYSEQFF
V gene: TRBV11-2; clone size: NA; J gene: TRBJ2-1; CDR3 length: 14; D gene: NA; CDR3 DNA: TGTGCCAGCAGCTCCGGACGGGGGCACAATGAGCAGTTCTTC; CDR3 protein: CASSSGRGHNEQFF
V gene: TRBV7-9; clone size: few; J gene: TRBJ1-1; CDR3 length: 13; D gene: NA; CDR3 DNA: TGTGCCAGCAGCTTATTCGGGGGCCCTGAAGCTTTCTTT; CDR3 protein: CASSLFGGPEAFF
V gene: TRBV11-2; clone size: NA; J gene: TRBJ1-6; CDR3 length: 17; D gene: NA; CDR3 DNA: TGTGCCAGCAGCTTAGATGAGGACCTCTCCTATAATTCACCCCTCCACTTT; CDR3 protein: CASSLDEDLSYNSPLHF
V gene: TRBV5-1; clone size: few; J gene: TRBJ1-1; CDR3 length: 16; D gene: NA; CDR3 DNA: TGCGCCAGCAGCTTGGCCGAGCAGCCGGGGAACACTGAAGCTTTCTTT; CDR3 protein: CASSLAEQPGNTEAFF
V gene: TRBV5-1; clone size: many; J gene: TRBJ1-6; CDR3 length: 18; D gene: TRBD1; CDR3 DNA: TGCGCCAGCAGCCCCGGAAGGGACAGGAGCTCCTATAATTCACCCCTCCACTTT; CDR3 protein: CASSPGRDRSSYNSPLHF
V gene: TRBV29-1; clone size: NA; J gene: TRBJ2-1; CDR3 length: 14; D gene: NA; CDR3 DNA: TGCAGCGGTGGACAGGGAGGGGTTGGCAATGAGCAGTTCTTC; CDR3 protein: CSGGQGGVGNEQFF
V gene: TRBV28; clone size: many; J gene: TRBJ2-3; CDR3 length: 15; D gene: TRBD2; CDR3 DNA: TGTGCCAGCAATCCCGGGACTACGGGCACAGATACGCAGTATTTT; CDR3 protein: CASNPGTTGTDTQYF
V gene: TRBV6-1; clone size: many; J gene: TRBJ2-3; CDR3 length: 14; D gene: NA; CDR3 DNA: TGTGCCAGCAGCCTTAACGACCGCACAGATACGCAGTATTTT; CDR3 protein: CASSLNDRTDTQYF